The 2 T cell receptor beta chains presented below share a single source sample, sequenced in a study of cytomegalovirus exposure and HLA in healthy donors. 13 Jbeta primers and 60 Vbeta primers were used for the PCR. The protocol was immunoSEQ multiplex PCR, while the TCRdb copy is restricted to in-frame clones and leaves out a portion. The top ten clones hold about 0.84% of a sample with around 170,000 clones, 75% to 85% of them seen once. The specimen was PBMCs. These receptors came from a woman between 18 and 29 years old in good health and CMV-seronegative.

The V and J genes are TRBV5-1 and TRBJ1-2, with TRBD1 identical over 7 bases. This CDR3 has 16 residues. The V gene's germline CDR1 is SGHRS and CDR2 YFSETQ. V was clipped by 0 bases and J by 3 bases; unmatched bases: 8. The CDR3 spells CASSLVPGTDYYGYTF. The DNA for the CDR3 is TGCGCCAGCAGCTTGGTACCCGGGACAGACTACTATGGCTACACCTTC.

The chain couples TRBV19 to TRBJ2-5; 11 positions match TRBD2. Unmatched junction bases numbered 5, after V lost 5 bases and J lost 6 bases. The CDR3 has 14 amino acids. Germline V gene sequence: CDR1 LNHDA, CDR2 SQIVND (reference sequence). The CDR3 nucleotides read TGTGCCAGTAGTTCACTAGCGGGAGTTCAGACCCAGTACTTC. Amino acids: CASSSLAGVQTQYF. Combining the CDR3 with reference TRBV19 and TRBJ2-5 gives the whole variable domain DGGITQSPKYLFRKEGQNVTLSCEQNLNHDAMYWYRQDPGQGLRLIYYSQIVNDFQKGDIAEGYSVSREKKESFPLTVTSAQKNPTAFYLCASSSLAGVQTQYFGPGTRLLVL.